This T cell receptor (beta chain) emerged from a study of PD-1 blockade in classical Hodgkin lymphoma. Broader study findings: TCR diversity rose significantly by C4D1 in CD4+ but not CD8+ cells. Although disease activity or prior therapy may be involved, causes of the repertoire differences remain undefined. The diversity seen at baseline in complete responders resembled that of newly diagnosed patients. In newly diagnosed patients, baseline TCR diversity was reportedly below that of healthy donors.

Comment on this clone: The antigen is undetermined.

All trial patients relapsed after autologous stem cell transplantation. Libraries were prepared by immunoSEQ multiplex PCR; TCRdb keeps only in-frame clonotypes and omits some of them. The sample lists about 86,000 clones; approximately 89% were seen once. The sequences come from peripheral blood mononuclear cells (PBMCs), collected before the second cycle of nivolumab. This TCR was recovered from a human donor with classical Hodgkin lymphoma.

For the CDR3, the DNA is TGTGCCAGCAGCGGCACATTGGCCTATGGCTACACCTTC. Protein sequence: CASSGTLAYGYTF. The chain is built from TRBV7-8 and TRBJ1-2, with no clear D. CDR3 size: 13 residues. Trimming removed 5 bases at V and 4 bases at J, with 11 bases between. Germline V CDR1 and CDR2: SGHVS, FQNEAQ.